This T cell receptor beta chain originates from a study of blood T cells in healthy people across ages. Study results and limitations: Unsorted PBMCs prevented conclusive naive versus antigen-experienced comparison. Long-lived donors carried more naive CD4+ cells and greater diversity than aged donors.

The CDR3 is made up of 14 amino acids. Deletions cut 5 bases from V and 0 bases from J, with 10 bases between. CDR1 MNHNY and CDR2 SVGAGI come from the germline V gene (reference sequence). This clonotype showed up just a few times. Antigen unknown. In each sample, at least 6 million PBMCs were isolated. The authors ran a second PCR of 7 to 11 cycles using a sample-barcoded 5' primer and a J-beta primer mix. TCRdb passed the 5' RACE reads through MiXCR, listing each CDR3 protein once. The sample yields hundreds of thousands of distinct CDR3 sequences, about a third seen once. The sample consisted of blood. The V call is TRBV6-6, the J call TRBJ1-1; no definite D call. The clonotype comes from a woman older than 75 in good health. The CDR3 region is CASSASALNTEAFF. DNA for the CDR3: TGTGCCAGCAGTGCCAGTGCTCTGAACACTGAAGCTTTCTTT.